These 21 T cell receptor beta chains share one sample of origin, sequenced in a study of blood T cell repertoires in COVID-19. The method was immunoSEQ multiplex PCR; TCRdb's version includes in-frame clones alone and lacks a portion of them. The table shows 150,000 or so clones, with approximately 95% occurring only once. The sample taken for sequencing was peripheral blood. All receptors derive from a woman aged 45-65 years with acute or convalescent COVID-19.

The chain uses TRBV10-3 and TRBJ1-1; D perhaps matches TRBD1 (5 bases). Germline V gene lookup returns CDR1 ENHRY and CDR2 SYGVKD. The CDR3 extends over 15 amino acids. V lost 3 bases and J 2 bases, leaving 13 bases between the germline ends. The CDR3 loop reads CAISEATVFNTEAFF. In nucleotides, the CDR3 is TGTGCCATCAGTGAAGCGACAGTTTTTAACACTGAAGCTTTCTTT.

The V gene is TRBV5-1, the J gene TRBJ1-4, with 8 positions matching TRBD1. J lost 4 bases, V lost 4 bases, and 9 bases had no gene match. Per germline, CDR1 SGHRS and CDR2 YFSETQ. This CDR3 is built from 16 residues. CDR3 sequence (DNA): TGCGCCAGCAGCCCAATGCCGGGACAGGTTAATGAAAAACTGTTTTTT. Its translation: CASSPMPGQVNEKLFF.

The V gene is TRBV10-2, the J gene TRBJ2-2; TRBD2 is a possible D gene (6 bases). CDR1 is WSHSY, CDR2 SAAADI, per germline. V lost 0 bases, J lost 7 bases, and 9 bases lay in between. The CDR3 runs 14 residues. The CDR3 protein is CASSESWGVGELFF. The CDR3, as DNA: TGCGCCAGCAGTGAGTCCTGGGGGGTCGGGGAGCTGTTTTTT.

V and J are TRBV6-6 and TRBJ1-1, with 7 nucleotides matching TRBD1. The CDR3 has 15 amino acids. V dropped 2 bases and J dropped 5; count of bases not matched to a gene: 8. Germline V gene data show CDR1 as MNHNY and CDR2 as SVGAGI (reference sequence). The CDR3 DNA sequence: TGTGCCAGCAGTTACCCCGACAGGGCAAAGACTGAAGCTTTCTTT. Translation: CASSYPDRAKTEAFF.

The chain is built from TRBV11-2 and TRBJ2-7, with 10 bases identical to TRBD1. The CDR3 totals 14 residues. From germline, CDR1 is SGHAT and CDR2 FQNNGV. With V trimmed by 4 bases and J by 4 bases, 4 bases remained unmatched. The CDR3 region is CASSSGTGVYEQYF. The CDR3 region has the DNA TGTGCCAGCAGCTCAGGGACAGGGGTTTACGAGCAGTACTTC.

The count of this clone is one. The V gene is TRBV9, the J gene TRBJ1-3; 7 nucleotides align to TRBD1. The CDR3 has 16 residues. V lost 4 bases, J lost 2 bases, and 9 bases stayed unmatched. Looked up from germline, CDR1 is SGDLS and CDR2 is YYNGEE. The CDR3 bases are TGTGCCAGCAGCCGTAAGGGGGCGGAAACTGGAAACACCATATATTTT. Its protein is CASSRKGAETGNTIYF.

The CDR3 spells CASYGQGDYEQYF. The CDR3 DNA follows: TGTGCCAGCTATGGACAGGGGGACTACGAGCAGTACTTC. V usage is TRBV11-2 and J usage is TRBJ2-7; 10 bases are shared with TRBD1. The ends lost 8 bases at V and 3 bases at J; junction bases unmatched: 4. The CDR3 totals 13 residues. Looked up from germline, CDR1 is SGHAT and CDR2 is FQNNGV.

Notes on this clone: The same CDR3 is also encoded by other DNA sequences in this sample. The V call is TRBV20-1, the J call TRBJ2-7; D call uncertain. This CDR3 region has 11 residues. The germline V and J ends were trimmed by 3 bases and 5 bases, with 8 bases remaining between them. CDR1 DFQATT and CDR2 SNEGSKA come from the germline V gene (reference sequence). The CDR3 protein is CSARSGHEQYF. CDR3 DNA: TGCAGTGCTAGGTCAGGCCACGAGCAGTACTTC.

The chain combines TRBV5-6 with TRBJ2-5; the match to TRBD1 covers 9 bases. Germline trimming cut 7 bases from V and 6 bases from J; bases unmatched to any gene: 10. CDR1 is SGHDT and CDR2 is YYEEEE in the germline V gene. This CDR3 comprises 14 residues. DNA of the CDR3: TGTGCCAGCGCAGTCACAGGGGGCGGGAAGACCCAGTACTTC. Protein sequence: CASAVTGGGKTQYF.

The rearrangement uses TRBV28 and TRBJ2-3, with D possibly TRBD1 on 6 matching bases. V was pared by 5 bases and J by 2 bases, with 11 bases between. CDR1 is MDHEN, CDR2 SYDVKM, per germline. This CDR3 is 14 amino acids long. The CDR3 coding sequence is TGTGCCAGCAGTATACAGGGCAACACAGATACGCAGTATTTT. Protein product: CASSIQGNTDTQYF.

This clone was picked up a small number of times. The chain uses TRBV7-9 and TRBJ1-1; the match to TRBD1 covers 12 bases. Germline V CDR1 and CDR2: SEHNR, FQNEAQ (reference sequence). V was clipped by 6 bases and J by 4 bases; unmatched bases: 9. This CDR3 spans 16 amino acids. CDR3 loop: CASRWSGTGGSTEAFF. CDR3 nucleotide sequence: TGTGCCAGCAGATGGTCCGGGACAGGGGGCTCCACTGAAGCTTTCTTT.

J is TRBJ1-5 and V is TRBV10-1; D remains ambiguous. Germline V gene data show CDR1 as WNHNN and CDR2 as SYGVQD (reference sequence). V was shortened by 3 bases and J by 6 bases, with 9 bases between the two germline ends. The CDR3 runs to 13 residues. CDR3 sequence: CASSDRRGQPQHF. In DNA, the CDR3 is TGCGCCAGCAGTGACCGTCGGGGTCAGCCCCAGCATTTT.

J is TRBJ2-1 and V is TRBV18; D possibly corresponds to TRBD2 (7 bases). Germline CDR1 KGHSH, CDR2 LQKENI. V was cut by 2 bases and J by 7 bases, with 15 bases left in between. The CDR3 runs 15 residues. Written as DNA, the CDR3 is TGTGCCAGCTCACCAGGAGGGGGGGCCTCAAATGAGCAGTTCTTC. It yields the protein CASSPGGGASNEQFF.

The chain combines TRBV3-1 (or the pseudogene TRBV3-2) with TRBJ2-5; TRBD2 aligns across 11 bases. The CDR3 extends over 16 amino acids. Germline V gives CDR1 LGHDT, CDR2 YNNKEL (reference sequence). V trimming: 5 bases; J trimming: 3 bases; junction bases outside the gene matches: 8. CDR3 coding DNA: TGTGCCAGCAGCGAAACCCTGACTAGCGGGAAAGAGACCCAGTACTTC. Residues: CASSETLTSGKETQYF.

The DNA of the CDR3 is TGTGCCTGGAGGTCAACCGGGACAGTAAACACCGGGGAGCTGTTTTTT. It specifies CAWRSTGTVNTGELFF. This chain links TRBV30 with TRBJ2-2; 7 positions agree with TRBD1. The CDR3 has 16 amino acids. Germline lookup yields CDR1 GTSNPN and CDR2 SVGIG (reference sequence). The J segment lost 2 bases and the V segment lost 3 bases, leaving 9 bases of the junction unmatched.

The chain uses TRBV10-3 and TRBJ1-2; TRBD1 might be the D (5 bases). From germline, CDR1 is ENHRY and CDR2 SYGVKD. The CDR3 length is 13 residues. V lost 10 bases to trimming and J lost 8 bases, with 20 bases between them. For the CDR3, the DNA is TGTGCCACGTCGGACAATGGCAGAGAAGGCTACACCTTC. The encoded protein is CATSDNGREGYTF.

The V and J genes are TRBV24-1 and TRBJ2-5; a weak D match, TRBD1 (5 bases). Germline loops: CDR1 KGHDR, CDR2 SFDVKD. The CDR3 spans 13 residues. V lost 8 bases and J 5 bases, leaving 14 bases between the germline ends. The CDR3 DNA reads TGTGCCACCAAAGGACAATTTGAGGAGACCCAGTACTTC. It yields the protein CATKGQFEETQYF.

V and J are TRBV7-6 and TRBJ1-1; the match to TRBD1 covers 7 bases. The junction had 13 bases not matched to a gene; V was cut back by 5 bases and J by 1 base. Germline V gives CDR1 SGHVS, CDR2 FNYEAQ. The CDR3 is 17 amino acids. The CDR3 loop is CASSRNRGRGSNTEAFF. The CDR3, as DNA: TGTGCCAGCAGCCGCAACAGGGGTAGGGGGTCGAACACTGAAGCTTTCTTT.

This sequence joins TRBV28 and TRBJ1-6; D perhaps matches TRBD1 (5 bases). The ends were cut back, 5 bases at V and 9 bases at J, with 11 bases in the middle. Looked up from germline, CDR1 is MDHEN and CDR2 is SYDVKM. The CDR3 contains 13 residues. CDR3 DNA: TGTGCCAGCAGTCCCCAGGGTTCTTCACCCCTCCACTTT. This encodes CASSPQGSSPLHF.

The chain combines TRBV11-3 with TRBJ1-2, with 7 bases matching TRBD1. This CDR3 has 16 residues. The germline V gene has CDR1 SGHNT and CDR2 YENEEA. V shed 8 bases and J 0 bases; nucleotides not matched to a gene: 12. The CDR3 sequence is CASGGTGAQANYGYTF. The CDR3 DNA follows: TGTGCCAGCGGCGGAACAGGGGCCCAAGCTAACTATGGCTACACCTTC.

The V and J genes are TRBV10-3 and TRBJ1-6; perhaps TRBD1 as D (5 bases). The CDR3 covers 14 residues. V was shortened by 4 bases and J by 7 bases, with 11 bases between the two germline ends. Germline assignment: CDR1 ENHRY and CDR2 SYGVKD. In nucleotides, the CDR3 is TGTGCCATCAGTGGGACAACTCCCAATTCACCCCTCCACTTT. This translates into CAISGTTPNSPLHF.